These T cell receptor beta chains were read from a single sample in a study of CD8+ T cells in alopecia areata. Profiled with immunoSEQ multiplex PCR; TCRdb holds only in-frame clones, not every one. The sample holds 150,000 to 200,000 clones, 50% to 70% seen once. The sequenced sample was CD4+ T cells sorted from blood, obtained at week 0. The receptors derive from a human donor with alopecia areata. The CDR3 runs from the conserved cysteine through the conserved F or W. The order of the fields is D gene, J gene, CDR3 length, V gene, clone size, CDR3 DNA, CDR3 protein. D genes are given only for firm matches. Some rows have no size entry. The others give once, few or many, or a class for an expanded clone.

>TRBD1|TRBJ2-3|16|TRBV5-1|.
TGCGCCAGCAGCGCACTGGACAGGGGGAACACAGATACGCAGTATTTT
CASSALDRGNTDTQYF
>.|TRBJ2-7|14|TRBV5-6|.
TGTGCCAGCAGCTTTTTACAGGGCACCTACGAGCAGTACTTC
CASSFLQGTYEQYF
>TRBD1|TRBJ2-7|16|TRBV7-9|.
TGTGCCAGCAGCTTAGGGACAGGGGGCGTCTGGGGCGAGCAGTACTTC
CASSLGTGGVWGEQYF
>.|TRBJ2-5|10|TRBV20-1|.
TGCAGCGGGACACAAGAGACCCAGTACTTC
CSGTQETQYF
>TRBD2|TRBJ2-3|16|TRBV5-6|.
TGTGCCAGCAGCTTGCGACTAGCGGGGAGCACAGATACGCAGTATTTT
CASSLRLAGSTDTQYF
>TRBD1|TRBJ1-2|14|TRBV29-1|.
TGCAGCGTTGAAGAGGGGACAGGGGCCGGGGGCTACACCTTC
CSVEEGTGAGGYTF
>TRBD2|TRBJ2-1|15|TRBV18|.
TGTGCCAGCTCACCCCCTAGCGGGGGACACAATGAGCAGTTCTTC
CASSPPSGGHNEQFF
>.|TRBJ2-2|13|TRBV30|.
TGTGCCTGGGACAGAAGGAACACCGGGGAGCTGTTTTTT
CAWDRRNTGELFF
>.|TRBJ1-4|14|TRBV7-2|.
TGTGCCAGCAGCTTAGAAGGGTTAGGGGAAAAACTGTTTTTT
CASSLEGLGEKLFF
>.|TRBJ2-5|14|TRBV7-9|.
TGTGCCAGCAGCCCCTCGGCAGGGGGGAAAACCCAGTACTTC
CASSPSAGGKTQYF
>.|TRBJ1-1|16|TRBV29-1|.
TGCAGCGCTGAGAGCAACAGGGAGGGGATGAACACTGAAGCTTTCTTT
CSAESNREGMNTEAFF
>.|TRBJ1-1|14|TRBV4-1|few
TGCGCCAGCAGCCCTAAGTCTCAGGGAAATGAAGCTTTCTTT
CASSPKSQGNEAFF
>.|TRBJ1-2|14|TRBV4-2|.
TGTGCCAGCAGCCGGGAGACTTTGAGCTATGGCTACACCTTC
CASSRETLSYGYTF
>TRBD1|TRBJ2-7|16|TRBV6-1|once
TGTGCCAGCAGTGATTCCGACAGGGGCCTGTCCTACGAGCAGTACTTC
CASSDSDRGLSYEQYF
>.|TRBJ2-7|11|TRBV30|once
TGTGCCTGGACGGACTTCTACGAGCAGTACTTC
CAWTDFYEQYF
>.|TRBJ2-7|15|TRBV25-1|.
TGTGCCAGCACGGAATCCGGGATCGAAGGCTACGAGCAGTACTTC
CASTESGIEGYEQYF
>TRBD2|TRBJ2-1|15|TRBV18|.
TGTGCCAGCTCACCACCTGGGCGGGGGGACAATGAGCAGTTCTTC
CASSPPGRGDNEQFF
>.|TRBJ2-3|13|TRBV15|few
TGTGCCACCAGCAGAGTCACGGTAGATACGCAGTATTTT
CATSRVTVDTQYF
>.|TRBJ1-2|16|TRBV4-2|.
TGTGCCAGCAGCCCCGGCGAGGGGGGACTAAACTATGGCTACACCTTC
CASSPGEGGLNYGYTF
>.|TRBJ2-5|14|TRBV14|once
TGTGCCAGCAGCCAAGATTGGGTGAAAGAGACCCAGTACTTC
CASSQDWVKETQYF
>.|TRBJ2-2|11|TRBV30|.
TGTGCCGCGGGGTTCTCCGGGGAGCTGTTTTTT
CAAGFSGELFF
>.|TRBJ1-1|13|TRBV29-1|few
TGCAGCGGTGGGGGACGGATGAACACTGAAGCTTTCTTT
CSGGGRMNTEAFF
>.|TRBJ2-7|12|TRBV29-1|.
TGCAGCGTTGAAGGGCAGGCCTACGAGCAGTACTTC
CSVEGQAYEQYF
>.|TRBJ2-1|14|TRBV30|.
TGTGCCTGGAGTGTATACAGGGAAGTCAATGAGCAGTTCTTC
CAWSVYREVNEQFF
>TRBD1|TRBJ1-2|14|TRBV5-6|.
TGTGCCAGCAGCTTGAGGGACAGGCCCTATGGCTACACCTTC
CASSLRDRPYGYTF
>.|TRBJ2-1|14|TRBV7-8|.
TGTGCCAGCAGCTTAGGGCAGGGGTTGGGCGAGCAGTTCTTC
CASSLGQGLGEQFF
>.|TRBJ1-5|14|TRBV7-2|.
TGTGCCAGCAGCCCCCGGTCCGGGTATCAGCCCCAGCATTTT
CASSPRSGYQPQHF
>.|TRBJ1-6|13|TRBV6-4|few
TGTGCCAGCAGTGACAGGGCGTTTTCACCCCTCCACTTT
CASSDRAFSPLHF
>.|TRBJ1-1|15|TRBV25-1|.
TGTGCCAGCAGTTGGGGGCGCCCCGAGAACACTGAAGCTTTCTTT
CASSWGRPENTEAFF
>.|TRBJ2-1|15|TRBV6-1|.
TGTGCCAGCAGTGAAGGTGGGAGCTCCTACAATGAGCAGTTCTTC
CASSEGGSSYNEQFF
>.|TRBJ2-7|14|TRBV29-1|few
TGCAGCGTCGCCGTGCGGGGCCAAACCTACGAGCAGTACTTC
CSVAVRGQTYEQYF
>.|TRBJ2-5|16|TRBV5-1|.
TGCGCCAGCAGCCTTGGTGGGGTAGCACGCCAAGAGACCCAGTACTTC
CASSLGGVARQETQYF
>TRBD1|TRBJ1-5|18|TRBV7-8|few
TGTGCCAGCAGCTTCTCATCCTTAAACAGGGGGAGCAATCAGCCCCAGCATTTT
CASSFSSLNRGSNQPQHF
>.|TRBJ2-2|16|TRBV7-6|.
TGTGCCAGCAGCTTAGCTACTGCCCGGGGCACCGGGGAGCTGTTTTTT
CASSLATARGTGELFF
>.|TRBJ2-1|14|TRBV19|few
TGTGCCAGTAGTATTCTGGGGCCGGACAATGAGCAGTTCTTC
CASSILGPDNEQFF
>.|TRBJ2-6|16|TRBV28|.
TGTGCCAGCACCGGGGGCGCAGTCTCTGGGGCCAACGTCCTGACTTTC
CASTGGAVSGANVLTF
>.|TRBJ1-2|13|TRBV28|.
TGTGCCAGCAGTCAGACAGGATCCTATGGCTACACCTTC
CASSQTGSYGYTF
>.|TRBJ1-2|14|TRBV4-2|.
TGTGCCAGCAGCCAAGAACGCGGGAACTATGGCTACACCTTC
CASSQERGNYGYTF
>.|TRBJ1-1|11|TRBV20-1|.
TGCAGTGCTAGTAGAGGGTTTGAAGCTTTCTTT
CSASRGFEAFF
>.|TRBJ1-2|13|TRBV7-9|.
TGTGCCAGCAGCTTACCGCCCGGGGGCGGCTACACCTTC
CASSLPPGGGYTF
>.|TRBJ2-5|13|TRBV7-2|.
TGTGCCAGCAGCTTAGGGCTCTTGGAGACCCAGTACTTC
CASSLGLLETQYF
>.|TRBJ2-1|15|TRBV19|.
TGTGCCAGTAGTATGGAGGGGGGCGCCTACAATGAGCAGTTCTTC
CASSMEGGAYNEQFF
>.|TRBJ1-1|14|TRBV5-1|.
TGCGCCAGCAGCTTGGAAGGGGGTTTCTCTGAAGCTTTCTTT
CASSLEGGFSEAFF
>.|TRBJ1-1|11|TRBV10-3|few
TGTGCCATCAGTGACCCCCCTGAAGCTTTCTTT
CAISDPPEAFF
>TRBD1|TRBJ1-2|15|TRBV4-2|few
TGTGCCAGCAGCCAAGGACCGGGACAGGGAGCCGGCTACACCTTC
CASSQGPGQGAGYTF
>TRBD2|TRBJ2-7|14|TRBV6-1|.
TGTGCCAGCAGCTACGTCGAGCGGGGGGGCCAGCAGTACTTC
CASSYVERGGQQYF
>.|TRBJ2-3|13|TRBV19|.
TGTGCCAGTAAAGGTCGAAGCACAGATACGCAGTATTTT
CASKGRSTDTQYF
>TRBD1|TRBJ1-5|15|TRBV30|.
TGTGCCTGGAGTGTACGGACAGGGAGGGATCAGCCCCAGCATTTT
CAWSVRTGRDQPQHF
>TRBD1|TRBJ2-7|16|TRBV7-8|.
TGTGCCAGCAGCGCCTCCCGCCCGGGACAGACCTACGAGCAGTACTTC
CASSASRPGQTYEQYF
>TRBD1|TRBJ1-2|14|TRBV30|.
TGTGCCTGGAAACAGGGGGCGTGGGACTATGGCTACACCTTC
CAWKQGAWDYGYTF
>TRBD2|TRBJ2-7|15|TRBV7-9|.
TGTGCCAGCAGCTTCGACGGGGGGTCATCATACGAGCAGTACTTC
CASSFDGGSSYEQYF
>.|TRBJ2-3|14|TRBV25-1|.
TGTGCCAGCAGAAGTGTGGGAGTCACAGATACGCAGTATTTT
CASRSVGVTDTQYF
>TRBD2|TRBJ2-2|16|TRBV6-5|.
TGTGCCAGCAGTTACACCCCGGGGGGTCGCACCGGGGAGCTGTTTTTT
CASSYTPGGRTGELFF
>.|TRBJ1-4|10|TRBV2|.
TGTGCCAGCAGTGCCGAAAAACTGTTTTTT
CASSAEKLFF
>.|TRBJ2-2|15|TRBV9|.
TGTGCCAGCAGCGTAGCGACAGCGAACACCGGGGAGCTGTTTTTT
CASSVATANTGELFF
>.|TRBJ1-1|15|TRBV7-3|.
TGTGCCAGCAGCGCCGGCGGGGGGCTGAGCACTGAAGCTTTCTTT
CASSAGGGLSTEAFF
>.|TRBJ2-5|13|TRBV6-1|.
TGTGCCAGCAGTGAAGGGCCTTCGGAGACCCAGTACTTC
CASSEGPSETQYF
>.|TRBJ1-1|14|TRBV29-1|.
TGCAGCGTTGAAAAAGTGGTCCAGTCCACTGAAGCTTTCTTT
CSVEKVVQSTEAFF